The T cell receptor (beta chain) under discussion was sequenced for a study of blood T cell repertoires in COVID-19. As for the study in general: Samples of COVID-19 (acute and convalescent) were obtained from the United States, Italy and Spain. In each case, the material was cDNA or gDNA derived from T cells, B-cell-depleted T cells, or PBMCs.

As handled by the study authors: Quantification of nucleated cells was approximated via reference gene primer amplification. Clones were read by immunoSEQ multiplex PCR, and TCRdb kept only the in-frame ones, dropping some. That table supplies the V and J calls and clone size; D and trimming were determined from the DNA. The table lists 65,000 to 90,000 clones, roughly 90% of them singletons. Germline V gene lookup returns CDR1 DFQATT and CDR2 SNEGSKA (reference sequence). With 6 bases removed from V and 4 bases from J, the gap between germline ends came to 9 bases. This CDR3 region has 11 residues. In Seattle, patients joined the study during active infection and were tracked longitudinally.

This receptor was obtained from a man aged 80 or over with COVID-19, enrolled during active disease. The sequenced material came from peripheral blood. The chain carries TRBV20-1 and TRBJ1-2, with no clear D. CDR3 amino acids: CSALQAYGYTF. CDR3 nucleotide sequence: TGCAGTGCCCTGCAGGCCTATGGCTACACCTTC.